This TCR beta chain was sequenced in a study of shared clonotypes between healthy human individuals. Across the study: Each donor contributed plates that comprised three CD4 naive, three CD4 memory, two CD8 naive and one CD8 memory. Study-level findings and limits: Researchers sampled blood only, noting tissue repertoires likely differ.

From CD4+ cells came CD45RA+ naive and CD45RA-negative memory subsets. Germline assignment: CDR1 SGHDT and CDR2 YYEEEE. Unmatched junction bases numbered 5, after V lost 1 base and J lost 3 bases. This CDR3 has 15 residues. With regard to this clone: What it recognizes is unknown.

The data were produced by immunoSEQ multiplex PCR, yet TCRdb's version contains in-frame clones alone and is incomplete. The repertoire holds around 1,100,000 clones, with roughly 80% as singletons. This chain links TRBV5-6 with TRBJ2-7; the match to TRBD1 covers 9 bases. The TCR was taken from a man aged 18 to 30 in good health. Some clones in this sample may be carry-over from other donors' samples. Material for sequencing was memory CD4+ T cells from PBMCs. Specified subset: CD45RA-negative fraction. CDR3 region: CASSLYGQGLYEQYF. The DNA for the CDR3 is TGTGCCAGCAGCTTGTATGGACAGGGGCTCTACGAGCAGTACTTC.